These T cell receptor beta chains were read from a single sample in a study of blood T cell repertoires in COVID-19. Only in-frame clones appear in the TCRdb table, and some are missing; sequencing was by immunoSEQ multiplex PCR. The sample carries 140,000 or so clones, roughly 80% recorded once. The specimen was peripheral blood. The origin of the receptors is a woman of 80 years or more with acute or convalescent COVID-19. CDR3s include the opening cysteine and the closing phenylalanine or tryptophan. The order of the fields is V gene, D gene, J gene, CDR3 protein. The D gene is left open where the match is weak.

v_gene: TRBV6-5
d_gene: -
j_gene: TRBJ1-2
CDR3aa: CASSRDKNYGYTF

v_gene: TRBV4-2
d_gene: -
j_gene: TRBJ1-6
CDR3aa: CASKVWEGDSPLHF

v_gene: TRBV7-3
d_gene: -
j_gene: TRBJ2-3
CDR3aa: CASSPEAGGTDTQYF

v_gene: TRBV7-8
d_gene: -
j_gene: TRBJ2-1
CDR3aa: CASSLSFYNEQFF

v_gene: TRBV5-4
d_gene: TRBD2
j_gene: TRBJ2-5
CDR3aa: CASRTLADQTQYF

v_gene: TRBV18
d_gene: -
j_gene: TRBJ1-5
CDR3aa: CASSRTANQPQHF

v_gene: TRBV19
d_gene: TRBD1
j_gene: TRBJ1-1
CDR3aa: CASSRGTGAYNTEAFF

v_gene: TRBV6-5
d_gene: TRBD1
j_gene: TRBJ2-4
CDR3aa: CASTGTGVVIQYF

v_gene: TRBV7-8
d_gene: TRBD1
j_gene: TRBJ1-1
CDR3aa: CASSPQGAYTEAFF

v_gene: TRBV28
d_gene: TRBD1
j_gene: TRBJ2-7
CDR3aa: CASRPTGGIGSYEQYF

v_gene: TRBV21-1
d_gene: -
j_gene: TRBJ2-1
CDR3aa: CASSKGTNNEQFF

v_gene: TRBV18
d_gene: TRBD1
j_gene: TRBJ1-1
CDR3aa: CASSKGQDVEAFF

v_gene: TRBV27
d_gene: -
j_gene: TRBJ1-2
CDR3aa: CASSSSGEPYGYTF

v_gene: TRBV2
d_gene: -
j_gene: TRBJ1-1
CDR3aa: CASSLAGTEAFF

v_gene: TRBV27
d_gene: TRBD2
j_gene: TRBJ2-1
CDR3aa: CASSLRGGYNEQFF

v_gene: TRBV7-9
d_gene: -
j_gene: TRBJ2-2
CDR3aa: CASSSRVANTGELFF

v_gene: TRBV2
d_gene: -
j_gene: TRBJ1-1
CDR3aa: CASSAGAVNTEAFF

v_gene: TRBV4-1
d_gene: TRBD2
j_gene: TRBJ2-5
CDR3aa: CASSLRSGGGETQYF

v_gene: TRBV7-9
d_gene: TRBD1
j_gene: TRBJ1-1
CDR3aa: CASSRQGSSTEAFF

v_gene: TRBV19
d_gene: -
j_gene: TRBJ2-5
CDR3aa: CASSISGGVETQYF

v_gene: TRBV15
d_gene: -
j_gene: TRBJ1-1
CDR3aa: CATSRDGGLPNPEAFF

v_gene: TRBV10-3
d_gene: -
j_gene: TRBJ2-5
CDR3aa: CAISEFSQETQYF

v_gene: TRBV3-1/TRBV3-2
d_gene: -
j_gene: TRBJ2-3
CDR3aa: CASTHPPGEDTQYF

v_gene: TRBV18
d_gene: -
j_gene: TRBJ2-2
CDR3aa: CASSPFDRTVTTGELFF

v_gene: TRBV10-3
d_gene: TRBD1
j_gene: TRBJ1-1
CDR3aa: CAISEGAGGNPEAFF

v_gene: TRBV5-4
d_gene: -
j_gene: TRBJ1-2
CDR3aa: CASSNPSGHRAAGYTF

v_gene: TRBV9
d_gene: -
j_gene: TRBJ1-1
CDR3aa: CASSPPGGQDTEAFF

v_gene: TRBV10-3
d_gene: TRBD1
j_gene: TRBJ1-1
CDR3aa: CAISSGTGGTNTEAFF

v_gene: TRBV4-3
d_gene: -
j_gene: TRBJ1-6
CDR3aa: CASSQESSYNSPLHF

v_gene: TRBV16
d_gene: -
j_gene: TRBJ2-7
CDR3aa: CASSPTKDTYEQYF

v_gene: TRBV5-5
d_gene: -
j_gene: TRBJ1-5
CDR3aa: CASSLFSNQPQHF

v_gene: TRBV12-5
d_gene: TRBD1
j_gene: TRBJ1-1
CDR3aa: CASGTWGQGANTEAFF

v_gene: TRBV5-4
d_gene: -
j_gene: TRBJ1-2
CDR3aa: CASRLLADLYGYTF

v_gene: TRBV5-1
d_gene: -
j_gene: TRBJ2-7
CDR3aa: CASSLDSPGVGNEQYF

v_gene: TRBV14
d_gene: TRBD1
j_gene: TRBJ1-4
CDR3aa: CASSSRTGLSEKLFF

v_gene: TRBV27
d_gene: TRBD1
j_gene: TRBJ1-1
CDR3aa: CASTGNRGNTEAFF

v_gene: TRBV7-3
d_gene: -
j_gene: TRBJ1-1
CDR3aa: CASSFQGNTEAFF

v_gene: TRBV5-6
d_gene: -
j_gene: TRBJ2-3
CDR3aa: CASSLLTVVYQDTQYF

v_gene: TRBV24-1
d_gene: -
j_gene: TRBJ1-4
CDR3aa: CATSDSQSSATNEKLFF

v_gene: TRBV3-1/TRBV3-2
d_gene: TRBD1
j_gene: TRBJ1-1
CDR3aa: CASSLTGTGGHKAFF

v_gene: TRBV4-1
d_gene: -
j_gene: TRBJ1-5
CDR3aa: CASSRSRGQPQHF

v_gene: TRBV5-1
d_gene: -
j_gene: TRBJ1-5
CDR3aa: CASSLGVRENSNQPQHF

v_gene: TRBV9
d_gene: -
j_gene: TRBJ1-6
CDR3aa: CASSVRSERNSPLHF

v_gene: TRBV29-1
d_gene: -
j_gene: TRBJ1-1
CDR3aa: CSHSQGDTEAFF

v_gene: TRBV19
d_gene: -
j_gene: TRBJ2-5
CDR3aa: CASSWGGGMTETQYF

v_gene: TRBV18
d_gene: TRBD1
j_gene: TRBJ2-2
CDR3aa: CASSLDRVNTGELFF

v_gene: TRBV30
d_gene: -
j_gene: TRBJ1-5
CDR3aa: CAWSRGQLSNQPQHF

v_gene: TRBV7-2
d_gene: -
j_gene: TRBJ1-2
CDR3aa: CASSLGQTQYGYTF

v_gene: TRBV24-1
d_gene: -
j_gene: TRBJ2-7
CDR3aa: CATSDMDRDFYEQYF

v_gene: TRBV11-2
d_gene: TRBD2
j_gene: TRBJ2-1
CDR3aa: CASSLVRGEEFF

v_gene: TRBV29-1
d_gene: TRBD1
j_gene: TRBJ2-7
CDR3aa: CSVEGQGTHEQYF

v_gene: TRBV19
d_gene: -
j_gene: TRBJ1-1
CDR3aa: CASTALVVDSPNTEAFF

v_gene: TRBV7-2
d_gene: -
j_gene: TRBJ2-2
CDR3aa: CASSLGTTDGELFF

v_gene: TRBV6-5
d_gene: TRBD1
j_gene: TRBJ1-1
CDR3aa: CASTGTDHNTEAFF

v_gene: TRBV28
d_gene: TRBD1
j_gene: TRBJ2-5
CDR3aa: CASINRRGPETQYF